This paragraph covers one T cell receptor (beta chain) sequence. Its matching antigen is unknown. The entry originates in a study of vaccination and CD4 T cells after COVID-19. Study overall: Convalescent donors: six male, four female; seven Caucasian, two Asian, one multiracial, two Hispanic. Stimuli were overlapping spike peptide pools of SARS-CoV-2 and three common cold coronaviruses (HCoV-NL63, HCoV-OC43, HCoV-229E).

Scientists ran DNA taken from cultured CD4+ T cells through the Oncomine TCR Beta short-read assay for sequencing. From the PCR reads, TCRdb called clonotypes with MiXCR, one entry per CDR3 protein. The sample lists about 18,000 distinct CDR3 sequences, roughly 51% occurring once. The sample's treatment: approximately 9-day PBMC culture with coronavirus spike peptide pools or control peptides (ViraFEST assay). ViraFEST used peptide pools to expand antigen-specific T cells and subsequently sequenced their TCRs. V lost 2 bases and J lost 2, with 13 bases in between. This CDR3 spans 16 amino acids. Germline lookup yields CDR1 MNHEY and CDR2 SMNVEV (reference sequence).

The sample was CD4+ T cells from blood, cultured in vitro. The sequence derives from a human donor who had recovered from COVID-19. The chain combines TRBV27 with TRBJ1-5; possibly TRBD1 for D (6 bases). As DNA, the CDR3 is TGTGCCAGCAGTTTAGTTGGGGGGCATGGCAATCAGCCCCAGCATTTT. Encoded protein: CASSLVGGHGNQPQHF.